The source of this TCR beta chain is a study of blood T cell repertoires in COVID-19. Clinical history as reported by participants underpinned cohort assignment. CDR1 and CDR2 from the germline V gene are SGHNT and YENEEA. V lost 7 bases and J lost 3, with 9 bases in between. The CDR3 contains 13 residues. In the original workflow: For nucleated cells, counts were estimated from reference gene primer amplification. Data came from immunoSEQ multiplex PCR; TCRdb stores just in-frame clones and leaves some out. V, J and clone size are taken as reported in that table, and D and trimming were inferred from the DNA itself. The repertoire holds over 250,000 clones, with around nine tenths as singletons.

This TCR derives from a woman in her late teens or twenties who had recovered from COVID-19. The chain has TRBV11-3 and TRBJ2-2; the D is unclear. Source material: PBMCs or T cells enriched from blood (not recorded which). In nucleotides, the CDR3 is TGTGCCAGCACCGCAGGCGACACCGGGGAGCTGTTTTTT. This gives the protein CASTAGDTGELFF.